This T cell receptor beta chain emerged from a study of CXCR3-negative and CXCR3-positive naive CD8 T cells. The wider study: Libraries each contributed about 1.5 +/- 0.3 million TRB reads, for about 135 million in total. Notes on the study in general: Naive CXCR3-negative cells resembled naive CXCR3-positive cells in TRBV-TRBJ usage; memory cells differed. Whereas both naive subsets had comparably high diversity, memory CD8+ cells had much lower diversity. After cryopreservation, CXCR3 expression dropped partially; most assays used fresh PBMCs. Comparison of naive cells showed more hydrophobic TRB CDR3s in CXCR3-positive than in CXCR3-negative naive cells.

UMI-labeled 5' RACE yielded the TRB cDNA libraries. TCRdb reprocessed the 5' RACE reads and reports one entry per CDR3 protein, with no DNA. In all, the sample yields roughly 120,000 distinct CDR3 sequences. The germline CDR1 and CDR2 sequences are SGHRS and YFSETQ. The CDR3 totals 16 residues. As for this clonotype: Its antigen is currently unknown.

V gene TRBV5-1 combines with J gene TRBJ2-3; TCRdb designates TRBD1, a call that cannot be tested without DNA. Sequenced material: naive CXCR3+ CD8+ T cells from blood. Subset reported: CD45RO-CCR7+CD27+CD95- naive CD8+ T cells expressing CXCR3 (TNR3+). The receptor comes from a human donor in good health. Some clones in this sample may be carry-over from other donors' samples. Here the CDR3 reads CASSLRGAPFTDTQYF. Together with reference TRBV5-1 and TRBJ2-3, the CDR3 gives the full variable domain: KAGVTQTPRYLIKTRGQQVTLSCSPISGHRSVSWYQQTPGQGLQFLFEYFSETQRNKGNFPGRFSGRQFSNSRSEMNVSTLELGDSALYLCASSLRGAPFTDTQYFGPGTRLTVL.